These 8 T cell receptor beta chains share one sample of origin, sequenced in a study of blood T cell repertoires in COVID-19. Profiling relied on immunoSEQ multiplex PCR, and the TCRdb table lists in-frame clones only, not all of them. The sample has fewer than 500,000 clones; 75% to 90% are singletons. Sequencing was performed on PBMCs or T cells enriched from blood (not recorded which). The receptors here all came from a woman younger than 35 who had recovered from COVID-19.

CDR3 in DNA: TGTGCCAGCAGCGTCGTGGACACTAACACCGGGGAGCTGTTTTTT. This translates into CASSVVDTNTGELFF. This chain links TRBV9 with TRBJ2-2; possible D gene TRBD1, 5 bases. The germline V gene has CDR1 SGDLS and CDR2 YYNGEE. This CDR3 has 15 residues. Trimming removed 2 bases from V and 2 bases from J, with 10 bases in between. Using reference TRBV9 and TRBJ2-2 for the parts outside the CDR3, the full variable domain is DSGVTQTPKHLITATGQRVTLRCSPRSGDLSVYWYQQSLDQGLQFLIQYYNGEERAKGNILERFSAQQFPDLHSELNLSSLELGDSALYFCASSVVDTNTGELFFGEGSRLTVL.

The gene calls are TRBV11-2 and TRBJ2-2, with 9 positions matching TRBD1. CDR3 length: 14 amino acids. The V gene end was trimmed by 3 bases and the J gene end by 6 bases; junction bases not matched to a gene: 2. The germline CDR1 and CDR2 sequences are SGHAT and FQNNGV. The CDR3 reads CASSFDRGAGELFF. The CDR3 region has the DNA TGTGCCAGCAGCTTCGACAGGGGGGCCGGGGAGCTGTTTTTT.

V gene TRBV3-1 (or the pseudogene TRBV3-2) combines with J gene TRBJ2-3; 8 bases align to TRBD2. With 0 bases clipped from V and 5 bases from J, the junction kept 4 bases outside the gene matches. The CDR3 runs 15 residues. In germline, CDR1 is LGHDT, CDR2 YNNKEL (reference sequence). The CDR3 nucleotides read TGTGCCAGCAGCCAAGAACGGGGGGGCCAAGATACGCAGTATTTT. Translated: CASSQERGGQDTQYF.

This chain joins TRBV5-1 and TRBJ2-5, with 8 bases that match TRBD1. The CDR3 covers 14 residues. The V gene end was trimmed by 4 bases and the J gene end by 5 bases; junction bases not matched to a gene: 7. CDR1 and CDR2 from the germline V gene are SGHRS and YFSETQ. CDR3 residues: CASSLEQGGETQYF. CDR3 coding DNA: TGCGCCAGCAGCCTGGAACAGGGGGGCGAGACCCAGTACTTC.

The chain couples TRBV28 to TRBJ2-7, with 7 bases matching TRBD2. J gave up 3 bases and V 5 bases, and 13 bases lay outside the gene matches. The germline V gene has CDR1 MDHEN and CDR2 SYDVKM. The CDR3 length is 16 residues. The CDR3 bases are TGTGCCAGCAGTCCCGAGGGAGCGGGGTACCTCTACGAGCAGTACTTC. Translated: CASSPEGAGYLYEQYF.

With respect to this clone: Other DNA sequences from this sample encode an identical CDR3 as well. The chain recombines TRBV28 with TRBJ2-7; D remains unclear. Germline CDR1 MDHEN, CDR2 SYDVKM. The germline V and J ends were trimmed by 6 bases and 4 bases, with 7 bases remaining between them. CDR3 length: 11 amino acids. The CDR3 DNA is TGTGCCAGCAGCCCCCTATACGAGCAGTACTTC. Amino acids: CASSPLYEQYF. The whole variable domain, remainder taken from reference TRBV28 and TRBJ2-7, is DVKVTQSSRYLVKRTGEKVFLECVQDMDHENMFWYRQDPGLGLRLIYFSYDVKMKEKGDIPEGYSVSREKKERFSLILESASTNQTSMYLCASSPLYEQYFGPGTRLTVT.

The V gene is TRBV3-1 (or the pseudogene TRBV3-2), the J gene TRBJ2-3; 8 bases agree with TRBD2. This CDR3 is 15 amino acids long. After removal of 2 bases from V and 6 bases from J, the junction contained 7 bases not matched to a gene. The V gene's germline CDR1 is LGHDT and CDR2 YNNKEL (reference sequence). CDR3 coding DNA: TGTGCCAGCAGCCAACCTGCCGGGGGGGCCGATACGCAGTATTTT. Translating it yields CASSQPAGGADTQYF.

The V and J genes are TRBV19 and TRBJ2-7, with a weak D call TRBD1 (5 bases). The CDR3 loop spans 14 amino acids. V lost 5 bases, J lost 2 bases, and 13 bases lay in between. Germline CDR1 and CDR2: LNHDA and SQIVND (reference sequence). CDR3 sequence: CASSPSTDPYEQYF. Here the CDR3 DNA reads TGTGCCAGTAGTCCCTCGACAGACCCCTACGAGCAGTACTTC.